This T cell receptor (beta chain) was found in a study of blood T cell repertoires in COVID-19. Study context: The cDNA or gDNA used as material had been derived from T cells, B-cell-depleted T cells, or PBMCs.

In the source study's methods: Amplified reference gene primers provided the basis for estimating nucleated cell counts. Assay: immunoSEQ multiplex PCR; the TCRdb copy retains only in-frame clones and omits some. V and J calls plus clone size are reproduced from that table; the DNA served to infer D and trimming. The sample contains roughly 120,000 clones, around 70% of which appear only once. The CDR3 spans 13 residues. Germline loops: CDR1 MDHEN, CDR2 SYDVKM. The V end lost 9 bases, the J end lost 10 bases, and 16 bases lay between the germline ends. The specimen was peripheral blood. The chain has TRBV28 and TRBJ1-6; a possible D gene is TRBD1 (5 bases). The receptor was derived from an elderly man with COVID-19, enrolled during active disease. CDR3 sequence reads: CASHRGIGSPLHF. In DNA, the CDR3 is TGTGCCAGTCATAGGGGAATTGGGTCACCCCTCCACTTT.